The clone carrying this T cell receptor beta chain was recorded at least ten times. Its antigen is still unknown. Patients having uncontrolled infection, another autoimmune disease, pregnancy or lactation were not included. Germline assignment: CDR1 KGHSH and CDR2 LQKENI. The CDR3 length is 16 residues. Trimming cost V 4 bases and J 1 base, with 13 bases left between them. The data are from a study of T cells in Graves' hyperthyroidism and ophthalmopathy. Study findings and constraints: In validation, the model predicted ophthalmopathy. These predictions came a median about 6.8 months before onset.

RNA transcripts gave rise to amplified TCR beta CDR3 regions. An initial round of RT-PCR targeting the TCR CDR3 relied on the HTBI primer set. Via MiXCR, TCRdb re-called the multiplex PCR reads, giving one row per CDR3 protein. The sample has 300,000 or so distinct CDR3 sequences; roughly 18% are singletons. Material for sequencing was blood. The V and J genes are TRBV18 and TRBJ1-4; no clear D gene. The sequence was collected from a woman aged 45-65 years with Graves' hyperthyroidism. This CDR3 is CASSRLLRQTNEKLFF. DNA of the CDR3: TGTGCCAGCTCACGTTTACTACGGCAAACTAATGAAAAACTGTTTTTT.